This T cell receptor (beta chain) comes out of a study of cytomegalovirus exposure and HLA in healthy donors. Study results and caveats: 164 TCR beta chains were listed as cytomegalovirus-associated. Reported performance of the classifier showed diagnosis of cytomegalovirus status with high specificity and sensitivity. The tendency of first-cohort TCR clusters to co-occur in the 120 validation repertoires was identified by a subsequent analysis.

The method was immunoSEQ multiplex PCR; TCRdb's version includes in-frame clones alone and lacks a portion of them. This sample yields more than 300,000 clones, of which roughly 88% are seen a single time; more than 0.8% belongs to the top ten. About this clone: The antigen is unknown.

The sequenced material came from PBMCs. The TCR comes from a woman younger than 30 in good health and CMV-seronegative.

The CDR3 sequence is CAISESVGGPHEQYF. The DNA of the CDR3 is TGTGCCATCAGTGAGTCGGTCGGGGGTCCCCACGAGCAGTACTTC. V is TRBV10-3 and J is TRBJ2-7; weak D call: TRBD2 (6 bases). This CDR3 is 15 amino acids long. With 0 bases removed from V and 5 bases from J, the gap between germline ends came to 14 bases. CDR1 ENHRY and CDR2 SYGVKD come from the germline V gene.